What follows is one T cell receptor (beta chain) and its context. This sample was included in a study of shared clonotypes between healthy human individuals. The protocol was immunoSEQ multiplex PCR, while the TCRdb copy is restricted to in-frame clones and leaves out a portion. The table records around 500,000 clones, 79% of them present only once. The V end lost 7 bases, the J end lost 2 bases, and 14 bases lay between the germline ends. This CDR3 spans 14 amino acids. The germline CDR1 and CDR2 sequences are SNHLY and FYNNEI. The sequenced sample was PBMCs. The chain recombines TRBV2 with TRBJ2-5; no clear D. This clonotype was sampled from a woman in her thirties or forties in good health. Some clones in this sample may be carry-over from other donors' samples. For the CDR3, the DNA is TGTGCCAGCACCAGAACACAGACTCAAGAGACCCAGTACTTC. Its protein is CASTRTQTQETQYF.